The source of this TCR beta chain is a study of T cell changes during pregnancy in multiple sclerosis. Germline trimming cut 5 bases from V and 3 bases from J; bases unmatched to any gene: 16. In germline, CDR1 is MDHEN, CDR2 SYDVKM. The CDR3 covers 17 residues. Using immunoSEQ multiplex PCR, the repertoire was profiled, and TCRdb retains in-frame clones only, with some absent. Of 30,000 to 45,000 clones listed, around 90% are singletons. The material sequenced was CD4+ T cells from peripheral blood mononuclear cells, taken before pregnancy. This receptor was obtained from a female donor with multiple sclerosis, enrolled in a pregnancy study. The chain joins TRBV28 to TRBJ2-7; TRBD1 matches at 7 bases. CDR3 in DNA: TGTGCCAGCAGTCCCCAAGGGGGCAGATCAAACTTCTACGAGCAGTACTTC. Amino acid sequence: CASSPQGGRSNFYEQYF.